The 25 T cell receptor beta chains below come from one sample, sequenced in a study of blood T cell repertoires in COVID-19. Generated by immunoSEQ multiplex PCR, the TCRdb table keeps only in-frame clones and is missing some. The sample shows 20,000 to 30,000 clones, approximately 94% of them seen only once. Sequencing used peripheral blood. The receptors originated from a woman between 50 and 59 years old with active COVID-19.

J is TRBJ1-2 and V is TRBV19; 8 nucleotides align to TRBD1. Per germline, CDR1 LNHDA and CDR2 SQIVND (reference sequence). The CDR3 extends over 13 amino acids. The trim removed 5 bases at V and 6 bases at J, leaving 5 bases unmatched. The CDR3 bases are TGTGCCAGTAGTCCCCGGGACAGGAATGGCTACACCTTC. It translates to CASSPRDRNGYTF. The whole variable domain, filled in from reference TRBV19 and TRBJ1-2, reads DGGITQSPKYLFRKEGQNVTLSCEQNLNHDAMYWYRQDPGQGLRLIYYSQIVNDFQKGDIAEGYSVSREKKESFPLTVTSAQKNPTAFYLCASSPRDRNGYTFGSGTRLTVV.

The chain has TRBV10-3 and TRBJ1-3, with a weak D call TRBD1 (5 bases). The germline V gene has CDR1 ENHRY and CDR2 SYGVKD. Trimming stripped 4 bases from V and 2 bases from J, with 15 bases between. There are 16 residues in the CDR3. The chain's CDR3 is CAISAPDTPAGNTIYF. Here the CDR3 DNA reads TGTGCCATCAGTGCCCCGGACACTCCGGCTGGAAACACCATATATTTT.

This clone was recorded only once. The chain joins TRBV5-4 to TRBJ2-5; tentatively, D is TRBD1 (6 bases). V shed 1 base and J shed 5 bases, with 12 bases lying between them. Germline V gives CDR1 SGHNT, CDR2 YYREEE (reference sequence). This CDR3 spans 14 amino acids. CDR3 DNA: TGTGCCAGCAGCTTGACAGGGTCCGAGGAGACCCAGTACTTC. Translation gives CASSLTGSEETQYF.

The CDR3 is CASSQSSPRGYMNTEAFF. As DNA, the CDR3 is TGCGCCAGCAGTCAATCGTCTCCCCGGGGGTATATGAACACTGAAGCTTTCTTT. This chain connects TRBV23-1 to TRBJ1-1, with D possibly being TRBD1 (5 bases). TRBV23-1 is labeled an ORF, and its function is uncertain. V lost 0 bases to trimming and J lost 0 bases, with 17 bases between them. This CDR3 region has 18 residues.

The rearrangement uses TRBV5-5 and TRBJ1-5; 7 nucleotides line up with TRBD1. Per the germline V gene, CDR1 is SGHKS and CDR2 is YYEKEE (reference sequence). V gave up 4 bases and J gave up 2 bases; unmatched junction bases: 9. The CDR3 has 16 residues. The CDR3 coding sequence is TGTGCCAGCAGCATTGAGGGGGCCGGGGGCAATCAGCCCCAGCATTTT. Translating gives CASSIEGAGGNQPQHF.

The chain carries TRBV6-5 and TRBJ1-3; tentative D call: TRBD1 (5 bases). Germline values: CDR1 MNHEY, CDR2 SVGAGI. The V end lost 5 bases, the J end lost 0 bases, and 11 bases lay between the germline ends. The CDR3 is made up of 15 amino acids. CDR3 loop: CASSRQPTSGNTIYF. The CDR3 DNA follows: TGTGCCAGCAGTAGACAGCCAACCTCTGGAAACACCATATATTTT.

V usage is TRBV27 and J usage is TRBJ2-4; D ambiguous. Germline assignment: CDR1 MNHEY and CDR2 SMNVEV (reference sequence). V dropped 6 bases and J dropped 7 bases, with 10 bases sitting between them. This CDR3 has 12 amino acids. The CDR3 nucleotides are TGTGCCAGCAGCAACGGCAGGAACATTCAGTACTTC. It is translated as CASSNGRNIQYF.

The chain is built from TRBV6-5 and TRBJ2-5; D may be TRBD2 (6 bases). V lost 5 bases and J 2 bases, leaving 12 bases between the germline ends. Germline V lookup: CDR1 MNHEY, CDR2 SVGAGI. This CDR3 contains 14 residues. In DNA form, the CDR3 reads TGTGCCAGCAGTCCCTATGGGGGGCAAGAGACCCAGTACTTC. This gives the protein CASSPYGGQETQYF.

The chain uses TRBV6-6 and TRBJ1-6, with TRBD1 matching over 9 bases. Trimming removed 0 bases from V and 8 bases from J; junction bases left unmatched: 2. Germline V gene sequence: CDR1 MNHNY, CDR2 SVGAGI (reference sequence). There are 15 residues in the CDR3. The CDR3 bases are TGTGCCAGCAGTTACTCGCGGGACAGGGATTCACCCCTCCACTTT. This sequence encodes CASSYSRDRDSPLHF.

The chain joins TRBV2 to TRBJ2-2; a weak D match, TRBD1 (7 bases). CDR3 length equals 14 residues. The germline V gene encodes CDR1 SNHLY and CDR2 FYNNEI. Deletions cut 2 bases from V and 5 bases from J, with 9 bases between. CDR3 nucleotide sequence: TGTGCCAGCAGTGAACAGGGGGGAACCGGGGAGCTGTTTTTT. Protein sequence: CASSEQGGTGELFF.

This chain connects TRBV11-2 to TRBJ2-5; 9 bases align to TRBD2. Germline V gives CDR1 SGHAT, CDR2 FQNNGV. The CDR3 covers 16 residues. V shed 5 bases, J shed 0 bases, and the junction held 7 bases outside the gene matches. The CDR3 nucleotides read TGTGCCAGCAGCCCCGGGGCTAGCGGGAACCAAGAGACCCAGTACTTC. Its translation: CASSPGASGNQETQYF.

CDR3 DNA: TGTGCCAGCAGTGCCCCCGGGACACCACGGTACCGAGATACGCAGTATTTT. The encoded protein is CASSAPGTPRYRDTQYF. This chain joins TRBV6-2 or TRBV6-3 and TRBJ2-3, with D perhaps TRBD1 (6 bases). Germline-derived CDR1 and CDR2 are MNHEY and SVGEGT. This CDR3 is 17 amino acids long. V shed 5 bases and J shed 5 bases, with 23 bases lying between them.

This clone came up once. V usage is TRBV28 and J usage is TRBJ1-1; TRBD1 might be the D (5 bases). Germline loops: CDR1 MDHEN, CDR2 SYDVKM. Trimming shortened V by 6 bases and J by 0 bases, and 8 bases separated the two germline ends. The CDR3 contains 13 residues. The CDR3 protein is CASRGPVNTEAFF. CDR3 sequence (DNA): TGTGCCAGCAGGGGGCCCGTGAACACTGAAGCTTTCTTT.

V is TRBV11-2 and J is TRBJ1-2; no reliable D call. Trimming took 8 bases from V and 4 from J, leaving 14 bases between them. Germline CDR1 is SGHAT and CDR2 is FQNNGV. The CDR3 is made up of 13 amino acids. The CDR3 reads CASQTASFYGYTF. Written as DNA, the CDR3 is TGTGCCAGCCAAACAGCCTCTTTCTATGGCTACACCTTC.

The chain links TRBV28 to TRBJ1-4; no reliable D call. Germline V CDR1 and CDR2: MDHEN, SYDVKM. Trimming stripped 10 bases from V and 5 bases from J, with 23 bases between. This CDR3 region has 16 residues. For the CDR3, the DNA is TGTGCCACCCTGTTGGCCGTTGGCAGAAAAAATGAAAAACTGTTTTTT. Its protein is CATLLAVGRKNEKLFF.

The chain employs TRBV18 and TRBJ1-2; 7 bases match TRBD1. With 6 bases clipped from V and 2 bases from J, the junction kept 9 bases outside the gene matches. The CDR3 extends over 15 amino acids. Per the germline V gene, CDR1 is KGHSH and CDR2 is LQKENI. The CDR3 sequence is CASSPRQGENYGYTF. The CDR3 DNA is TGTGCCAGCTCGCCGAGACAGGGAGAGAACTATGGCTACACCTTC.

The chain links TRBV5-1 to TRBJ2-7; 7 bases are a match to TRBD1. With V trimmed by 3 bases and J by 0 bases, 0 bases remained unmatched. Germline CDR1 is SGHRS and CDR2 is YFSETQ. CDR3 size: 13 residues. CDR3 amino acids: CASSWDSSYEQYF. CDR3 in DNA: TGCGCCAGCAGCTGGGACAGCTCCTACGAGCAGTACTTC.

The chain uses TRBV28 and TRBJ2-1; 10 bases match TRBD2. The CDR3 length is 15 residues. V lost 4 bases to trimming and J lost 10 bases; unmatched junction nucleotides: 10. Per the germline V gene, CDR1 is MDHEN and CDR2 is SYDVKM. The CDR3 DNA reads as TGTGCCAGCAGTTACGGGGCTAGCGGGAGTCGAGAGCAGTTCTTC. It codes for CASSYGASGSREQFF.

This CDR3 is CASSQAAGSGANVLTF. The CDR3 bases are TGTGCCAGCAGCCAAGCGGCCGGGTCTGGGGCCAACGTCCTGACTTTC. The chain combines TRBV3-1 (or the pseudogene TRBV3-2) with TRBJ2-6; the D is unclear. CDR3 length: 16 residues. CDR1 and CDR2 (germline): LGHDT, YNNKEL (reference sequence). The ends were cut back, 1 base at V and 1 base at J, with 8 bases in the middle.

This clone showed up just a few times. The rearrangement joins TRBV5-6 to TRBJ1-3; 7 bases match TRBD1. The length of the CDR3 is 15 residues. In germline, CDR1 is SGHDT, CDR2 YYEEEE. The ends lost 3 bases at V and 0 bases at J; junction bases unmatched: 3. The CDR3 DNA is TGTGCCAGCAGCTACGGACAGGCCTCTGGAAACACCATATATTTT. Its translation: CASSYGQASGNTIYF.

The chain carries TRBV15 and TRBJ2-1, with D tentatively TRBD2 (6 bases). V lost 5 bases to trimming and J lost 6 bases, with 20 bases between them. CDR1 and CDR2 (germline): LNHNV, YYDKDF (reference sequence). The CDR3 runs to 16 residues. Here the CDR3 reads CATSRSGTPLLNEQFF. In DNA, the CDR3 is TGTGCCACCAGCCGCTCCGGGACTCCCCTTCTCAATGAGCAGTTCTTC.

The gene calls are TRBV27 and TRBJ2-7; the D gene is possibly TRBD1 (6 bases). Germline V gives CDR1 MNHEY, CDR2 SMNVEV (reference sequence). This CDR3 contains 15 residues. With 2 bases removed from V and 5 bases from J, the gap between germline ends came to 16 bases. The CDR3 loop reads CASSLMVRGIDEQYF. The CDR3 DNA is TGTGCCAGCAGTTTAATGGTCAGGGGTATCGACGAGCAGTACTTC.

J is TRBJ2-2 and V is TRBV5-6; perhaps TRBD1 as D (6 bases). Per germline, CDR1 SGHDT and CDR2 YYEEEE. This CDR3 is 16 amino acids long. Trimming shortened V by 3 bases and J by 4 bases, and 16 bases separated the two germline ends. In nucleotides, the CDR3 is TGTGCCAGCAGCTCTAGGTCCGGGACAAGCACCGGGGAGCTGTTTTTT. Translating it yields CASSSRSGTSTGELFF.

The V call is TRBV2, the J call TRBJ1-1, with D uncertain. V was shortened by 9 bases and J by 1 base, with 21 bases between the two germline ends. In germline, CDR1 is SNHLY, CDR2 FYNNEI. The length of the CDR3 is 16 residues. CDR3 in amino acids: CASQEYLRGTNTEAFF. The DNA of the CDR3 is TGTGCCAGTCAGGAATATTTACGGGGAACGAACACTGAAGCTTTCTTT.

The chain employs TRBV5-8 and TRBJ2-5, with D maybe TRBD2 (6 bases). This CDR3 has 16 amino acids. From germline, CDR1 is SGHTS and CDR2 YDEGEE. Trimming removed 0 bases from V and 0 bases from J, with 12 bases in between. This CDR3 is CASSLGGGAYQETQYF. CDR3 DNA: TGTGCCAGCAGCTTGGGGGGCGGGGCGTACCAAGAGACCCAGTACTTC.